This TCR beta chain was identified in a study of graft-versus-host responses after intestinal transplantation. Findings of the study overall: Ileal or blood samples showed some GvH clones first, and such clones were also found in recipient marrow. Circulating GvH clones peaking coincided with falling HvG clones soon after transplant.

Data came from immunoSEQ multiplex PCR; TCRdb stores just in-frame clones and leaves some out. The sample includes 75,000 to 95,000 clones, 80% to 95% of them seen just once. Remarks on this clone: Its antigen is unknown.

The clonotype originates from a human donor who was the organ donor for an intestinal transplant. The starting material was unstimulated CD4+ T cells sorted from spleen or lymph node cells, obtained before transplant.

DNA for the CDR3: TGCGCCAGCAGCTTGGATGTCGTTTCGAACACCGGGGAGCTGTTTTTT. Its protein is CASSLDVVSNTGELFF. The chain couples TRBV5-1 to TRBJ2-2, with D uncertain. V was cut by 0 bases and J by 0 bases, with 9 bases left in between. The CDR3 covers 16 residues. CDR1 is SGHRS and CDR2 is YFSETQ in the germline V gene.